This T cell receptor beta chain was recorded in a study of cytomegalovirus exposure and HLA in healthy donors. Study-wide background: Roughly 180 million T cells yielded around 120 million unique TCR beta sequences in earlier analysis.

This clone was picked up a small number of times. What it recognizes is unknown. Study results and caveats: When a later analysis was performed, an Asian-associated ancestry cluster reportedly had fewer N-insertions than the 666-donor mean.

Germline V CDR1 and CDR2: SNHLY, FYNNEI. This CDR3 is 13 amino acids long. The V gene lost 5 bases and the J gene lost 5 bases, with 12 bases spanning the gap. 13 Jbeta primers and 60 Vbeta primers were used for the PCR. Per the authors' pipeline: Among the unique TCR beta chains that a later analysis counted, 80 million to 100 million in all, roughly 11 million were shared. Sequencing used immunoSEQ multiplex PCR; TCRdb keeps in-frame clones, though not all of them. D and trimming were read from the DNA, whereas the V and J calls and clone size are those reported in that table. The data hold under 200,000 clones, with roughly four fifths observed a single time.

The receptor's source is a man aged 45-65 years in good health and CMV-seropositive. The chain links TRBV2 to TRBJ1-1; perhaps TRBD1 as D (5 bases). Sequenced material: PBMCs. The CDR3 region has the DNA TGTGCCAGCAGTTTCCAGGGAAGTACTGAAGCTTTCTTT. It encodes CASSFQGSTEAFF. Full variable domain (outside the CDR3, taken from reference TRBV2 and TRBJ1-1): EPEVTQTPSHQVTQMGQEVILRCVPISNHLYFYWYRQILGQKVEFLVSFYNNEISEKSEIFDDQFSVERPDGSNFTLKIRSTKLEDSAMYFCASSFQGSTEAFFGQGTRLTVV.